This T cell receptor beta chain was found in a study of cytomegalovirus exposure and HLA in healthy donors. The study's findings and limits: Researchers counted around 160 TCR beta chains as cytomegalovirus-associated. Several V segments, TRBV6-2 and TRBV6-3 among them, could not be told apart and were dropped.

Notes on this clone: The antigen remains unidentified.

Germline V gene data show CDR1 as SGHNT and CDR2 as YYREEE (reference sequence). Trimming shortened V by 0 bases and J by 0 bases, and 12 bases separated the two germline ends. CDR3 length: 16 residues. PCR was performed using 60 Vbeta and 13 Jbeta primers. Profiling relied on immunoSEQ multiplex PCR, and the TCRdb table lists in-frame clones only, not all of them. Among under 200,000 clones listed, more than 65% were seen once. The clonotype comes from a woman in her forties or fifties in good health and CMV-seronegative. The gene calls are TRBV5-4 and TRBJ1-1, with unresolved D. The sample consisted of PBMCs. For the CDR3, the DNA is TGTGCCAGCAGCTTGGGAGCGCTGGGTTTGAACACTGAAGCTTTCTTT. This translates into CASSLGALGLNTEAFF. Filled out from reference TRBV5-4 and TRBJ1-1, the complete variable domain reads ETGVTQSPTHLIKTRGQQVTLRCSSQSGHNTVSWYQQALGQGPQFIFQYYREEENGRGNFPPRFSGLQFPNYSSELNVNALELDDSALYLCASSLGALGLNTEAFFGQGTRLTVV.